What follows are 4 T cell receptor beta chains derived from one specimen sequenced in a study of OX40 agonist ivuxolimab in advanced cancers. Produced via immunoSEQ multiplex PCR; TCRdb's table is partial and in-frame only. The sample holds some 60,000 clones, about four fifths seen once. The sample here was CD4+ or CD8+ T cells sorted from blood, taken in a trial of the OX40 agonist ivuxolimab. The receptor set was obtained from an adult with an advanced solid tumor such as melanoma, head and neck, liver or kidney cancer.

This clone was recorded only once. The chain links TRBV5-1 to TRBJ2-7; 9 bases fit TRBD2. Germline V gene lookup returns CDR1 SGHRS and CDR2 YFSETQ. The CDR3 is 15 amino acids. J was trimmed by 0 bases and V by 4 bases; bases with no gene match: 5. Here the CDR3 reads CASSNSGSPSYEQYF. The CDR3 nucleotides read TGCGCCAGCAGCAATAGCGGGAGCCCCTCCTACGAGCAGTACTTC.

V and J are TRBV6-1 and TRBJ1-5; D remains ambiguous. Germline-derived CDR1 and CDR2 are MNHNS and SASEGT. Trimming left V 7 bases short and J 4 bases short, with 5 bases between. The CDR3 totals 11 residues. In nucleotides, the CDR3 is TGTGCCAGCAAAGGGAATCAGCCCCAGCATTTT. It translates to CASKGNQPQHF.

The DNA of the CDR3 is TGTGCCAGCAGGCCCGGGGGTGCCTCTGGAAACACCATATATTTT. It codes for CASRPGGASGNTIYF. The chain employs TRBV6-5 and TRBJ1-3, with a possible D match to TRBD1 (5 bases). Germline V gene lookup returns CDR1 MNHEY and CDR2 SVGAGI. CDR3 size: 15 residues. V lost 6 bases, J lost 0 bases, and 12 bases lay in between.

The rearrangement links TRBV9 to TRBJ2-2, with D tentatively TRBD1 (5 bases). This CDR3 region has 15 residues. CDR1 and CDR2 (germline): SGDLS, YYNGEE. V dropped 1 base and J dropped 4 bases, with 11 bases sitting between them. CDR3 region: CASSVLTGGTGELFF. CDR3 bases: TGTGCCAGCAGCGTACTAACAGGTGGCACCGGGGAGCTGTTTTTT.